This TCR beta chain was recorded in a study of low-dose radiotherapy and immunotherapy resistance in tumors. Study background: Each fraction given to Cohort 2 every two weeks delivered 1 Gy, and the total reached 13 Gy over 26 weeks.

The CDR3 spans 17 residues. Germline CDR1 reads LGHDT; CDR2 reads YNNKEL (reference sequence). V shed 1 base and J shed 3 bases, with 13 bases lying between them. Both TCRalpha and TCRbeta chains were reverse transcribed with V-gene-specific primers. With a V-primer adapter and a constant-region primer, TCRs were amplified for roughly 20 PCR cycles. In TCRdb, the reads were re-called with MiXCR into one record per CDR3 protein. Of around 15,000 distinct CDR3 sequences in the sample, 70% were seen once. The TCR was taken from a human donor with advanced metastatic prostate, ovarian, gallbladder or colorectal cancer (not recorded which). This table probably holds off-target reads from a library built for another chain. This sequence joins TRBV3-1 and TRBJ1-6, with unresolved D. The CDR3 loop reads CASSQGPDGIYNSPLHF. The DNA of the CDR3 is TGTGCCAGCAGCCAAGGCCCGGACGGGATCTATAATTCACCCCTCCACTTT. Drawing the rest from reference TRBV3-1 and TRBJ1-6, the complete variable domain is DTAVSQTPKYLVTQMGNDKSIKCEQNLGHDTMYWYKQDSKKFLKIMFSYNNKELIINETVPNRFSPKSPDKAHLNLHINSLELGDSAVYFCASSQGPDGIYNSPLHFGNGTRLTVT.